The 17 T cell receptor beta chains given below trace back to one sample, sequenced in a study of blood T cell repertoires in COVID-19. Sequencing was performed with immunoSEQ multiplex PCR; in TCRdb, only in-frame clones are kept and a portion is missing. Of nearly 350,000 clones in the sample, approximately 91% were seen once. The sequenced material came from peripheral blood. These receptor sequences come from a woman aged 70-85 years with COVID-19, enrolled during active disease.

The chain joins TRBV18 to TRBJ1-5; D perhaps matches TRBD1 (5 bases). V lost 4 bases and J 4 bases, leaving 14 bases between the germline ends. From germline, CDR1 is KGHSH and CDR2 LQKENI. The length of the CDR3 is 15 residues. The CDR3 reads CASSRGTGENQPQHF. For the CDR3, the DNA is TGTGCCAGCTCACGGGGCACAGGTGAAAATCAGCCCCAGCATTTT.

This clone was seen once. The chain combines TRBV9 with TRBJ1-5; D is undetermined. V lost 8 bases, J lost 3 bases, and 15 bases lay in between. The CDR3 covers 14 residues. The V gene's germline CDR1 is SGDLS and CDR2 YYNGEE. The CDR3 spells CARTICQHNQPQHF. Written as DNA, the CDR3 is TGTGCCAGGACTATATGCCAGCACAATCAGCCCCAGCATTTT.

The chain couples TRBV7-9 to TRBJ1-2; TRBD1 matches at 11 bases. The CDR3 loop spans 14 amino acids. Germline-derived CDR1 and CDR2 are SEHNR and FQNEAQ (reference sequence). The trim removed 2 bases at V and 7 bases at J, leaving 3 bases unmatched. The DNA for the CDR3 is TGTGCCAGCAGCTTATCCGGGACAGGGGGTGGCTACACCTTC. This sequence encodes CASSLSGTGGGYTF.

This clone turned up a few times. The chain uses TRBV4-3 and TRBJ1-3; no reliable D call. Germline V CDR1 and CDR2: LGHNA, YSLEER. Trimming pared 3 bases from V and 4 bases from J, leaving 7 bases between. There are 13 residues in the CDR3. As DNA, the CDR3 is TGCGCCAGCAGCCAGACGGGGGGAAACACCATATATTTT. This sequence encodes CASSQTGGNTIYF.

This clone was counted a few times. The chain couples TRBV4-1 to TRBJ1-3; D remains ambiguous. The CDR3 runs to 16 residues. Trimming removed 1 base at V and 4 bases at J, with 14 bases between. From germline, CDR1 is MGHRA and CDR2 YSYEKL. The CDR3 DNA sequence: TGCGCCAGCAGCCAAGGCGGGTGGCCACTGGGAAACACCATATATTTT. This sequence encodes CASSQGGWPLGNTIYF.

The genes are TRBV28 and TRBJ2-2; 8 nucleotides agree with TRBD2. The germline gives CDR1 MDHEN, CDR2 SYDVKM. The CDR3 has 15 amino acids. V lost 6 bases and J lost 5; bases outside the gene matches: 8. CDR3 bases: TGTGCCAGCAGCGCCCGGGGGGGCGGGACCGGGGAGCTGTTTTTT. Encoded protein: CASSARGGGTGELFF.

The sample holds one count of this clone. The chain couples TRBV24-1 to TRBJ2-1; tentatively, D is TRBD2 (6 bases). V was pared by 7 bases and J by 0 bases, with 12 bases between. CDR3 size: 15 residues. Germline loops: CDR1 KGHDR, CDR2 SFDVKD. The CDR3 coding sequence is TGTGCCACCAGCGGGAGCGAGAGCTCCTACAATGAGCAGTTCTTC. Protein product: CATSGSESSYNEQFF.

This chain links TRBV18 with TRBJ1-4; 9 nucleotides agree with TRBD1. This CDR3 is 15 amino acids long. J gave up 3 bases and V 3 bases, and 2 bases lay outside the gene matches. Germline V gene lookup returns CDR1 KGHSH and CDR2 LQKENI. The CDR3 DNA reads as TGTGCCAGCTCACCTACAGGGGGCCCTAATGAAAAACTGTTTTTT. As protein: CASSPTGGPNEKLFF.

V is TRBV2 and J is TRBJ2-7; 7 bases match TRBD1. From germline, CDR1 is SNHLY and CDR2 FYNNEI. This CDR3 is 13 amino acids long. Trimming at V came to 9 bases and at J to 0 bases, leaving 5 bases not matched to a gene. The CDR3 reads CASSGDSSYEQYF. In nucleotides, the CDR3 is TGTGCCAGTTCAGGGGACAGCTCCTACGAGCAGTACTTC.

In its sample, this clone was seen a few times. The chain carries TRBV9 and TRBJ2-7, with a possible D match to TRBD2 (5 bases). There are 14 residues in the CDR3. The V gene lost 0 bases and the J gene lost 7 bases, with 14 bases spanning the gap. Germline assignment: CDR1 SGDLS and CDR2 YYNGEE. CDR3 residues: CASSVDSSPGEQYF. For the CDR3, the DNA is TGTGCCAGCAGCGTAGATTCTAGTCCGGGAGAGCAGTACTTC.

This chain connects TRBV6-1 to TRBJ1-1; D may be TRBD1 (5 bases). Trimming stripped 0 bases from V and 0 bases from J, with 11 bases between. CDR1 and CDR2 from the germline V gene are MNHNS and SASEGT. The CDR3 runs 16 residues. As DNA, the CDR3 is TGTGCCAGCAGTGAAGCGTACAGGACGATGAACACTGAAGCTTTCTTT. Amino acids: CASSEAYRTMNTEAFF.

This clone was observed once. This sequence joins TRBV6-6 and TRBJ1-1; D not certain. The CDR3 runs 12 residues. Germline CDR1 MNHNY, CDR2 SVGAGI (reference sequence). V lost 8 bases and J lost 11, with 18 bases in between. The CDR3 here is CASRSSPQRAFF. The CDR3 DNA reads as TGTGCCAGCCGGTCGTCACCCCAACGGGCTTTCTTT.

The V call is TRBV5-4, the J call TRBJ2-2; TRBD1 matches at 7 bases. V shed 2 bases and J 4 bases; nucleotides not matched to a gene: 5. Germline values: CDR1 SGHNT, CDR2 YYREEE (reference sequence). CDR3 size: 15 residues. The CDR3 sequence is CASSLRQGSTGELFF. CDR3 coding DNA: TGTGCCAGCAGCTTAAGACAGGGATCCACCGGGGAGCTGTTTTTT.

V gene TRBV18 combines with J gene TRBJ1-3; D remains unclear. V lost 0 bases to trimming and J lost 3 bases, with 6 bases between them. Germline-derived CDR1 and CDR2 are KGHSH and LQKENI. The CDR3 covers 14 residues. The CDR3 is CASSPPAGGNTIYF. The DNA for the CDR3 is TGTGCCAGCTCACCACCGGCAGGTGGAAACACCATATATTTT.

The CDR3 nucleotides read TGTGCCAGCTCGCCCAAAGACAGGAACACTGAAGCTTTCTTT. Amino acid sequence: CASSPKDRNTEAFF. This chain links TRBV18 with TRBJ1-1, with a tentative D call TRBD1 (5 bases). V lost 6 bases and J lost 1, with 12 bases in between. The CDR3 is made up of 14 amino acids. Per the germline V gene, CDR1 is KGHSH and CDR2 is LQKENI.

The rearrangement uses TRBV9 and TRBJ2-3, with TRBD2 matching over 10 bases. Germline V gene sequence: CDR1 SGDLS, CDR2 YYNGEE. V was pared by 1 base and J by 2 bases, with 1 base of the junction left unmatched. The CDR3 covers 15 residues. CDR3 residues: CASSVSGGDTDTQYF. The CDR3 DNA reads as TGTGCCAGCAGCGTAAGCGGGGGGGACACAGATACGCAGTATTTT.

CDR3 residues: CAISEQGRGNTEAFF. The CDR3, as DNA: TGTGCCATCAGTGAACAGGGGCGTGGGAACACTGAAGCTTTCTTT. This chain links TRBV10-3 with TRBJ1-1; 7 bases fit TRBD1. The CDR3 runs to 15 residues. The V and J ends lost 3 bases and 1 base, in that order; junction bases with no gene match: 5. Germline CDR1 ENHRY, CDR2 SYGVKD.